This paragraph reports one T cell receptor beta chain. Its antigen remains unidentified. 60 Vbeta and 13 Jbeta primers were used in PCR. Generated by immunoSEQ multiplex PCR, the TCRdb table keeps only in-frame clones and is missing some. Altogether 170,000 or so clones are present, around 80% being singletons, with the ten largest covering 1%. These data are taken from a study of cytomegalovirus exposure and HLA in healthy donors. Study-wide results and caveats: Most TCRs appeared rarely, but some public TCRs recurred in many donors. Researchers catalogued roughly 170 TCR beta chains as cytomegalovirus-associated. In a later analysis, most CMV-associated TCR beta chains appeared HLA-restricted.

Sequences were obtained from PBMCs. The origin of this receptor is a woman aged 45-65 years in good health and CMV-seropositive.

The CDR3 DNA follows: TGTGCCAGCAGTGCCCTCCGGGACAGCCCTGAAGCTTTCTTT. Protein: CASSALRDSPEAFF. The rearrangement uses TRBV2 and TRBJ1-1; 7 bases line up with TRBD1. CDR1 is SNHLY, CDR2 FYNNEI, per germline. The V and J ends lost 4 bases and 6 bases, in that order; junction bases with no gene match: 8. The CDR3 totals 14 residues.